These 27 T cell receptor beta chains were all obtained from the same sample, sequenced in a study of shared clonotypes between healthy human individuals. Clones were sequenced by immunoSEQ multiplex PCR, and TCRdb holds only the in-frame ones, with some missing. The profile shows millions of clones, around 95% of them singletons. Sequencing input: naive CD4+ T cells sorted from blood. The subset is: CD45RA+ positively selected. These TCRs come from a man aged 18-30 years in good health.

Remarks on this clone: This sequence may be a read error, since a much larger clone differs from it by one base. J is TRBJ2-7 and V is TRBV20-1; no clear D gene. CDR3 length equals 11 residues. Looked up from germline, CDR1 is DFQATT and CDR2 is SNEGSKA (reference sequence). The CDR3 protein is CSAAAGSEQDF. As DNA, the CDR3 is TGCAGTGCTGCCGCCGGATCCGAGCAGGACTTC.

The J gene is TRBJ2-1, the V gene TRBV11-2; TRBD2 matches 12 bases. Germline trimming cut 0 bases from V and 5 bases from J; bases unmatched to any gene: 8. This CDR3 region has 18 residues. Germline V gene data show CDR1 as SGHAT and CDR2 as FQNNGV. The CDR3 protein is CASSLDRLAGVGNNEQFF. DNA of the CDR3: TGTGCCAGCAGCTTAGATAGACTAGCGGGAGTCGGCAACAATGAGCAGTTCTTC.

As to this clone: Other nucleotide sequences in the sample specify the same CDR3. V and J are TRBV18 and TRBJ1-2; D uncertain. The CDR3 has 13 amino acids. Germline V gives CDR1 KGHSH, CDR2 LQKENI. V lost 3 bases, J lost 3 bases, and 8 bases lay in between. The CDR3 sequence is CASSPRTDYGYTF. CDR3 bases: TGTGCCAGCTCACCTCGGACTGACTATGGCTACACCTTC.

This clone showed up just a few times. The CDR3: CAIRGALAGVSDTQYF. In nucleotides, the CDR3 is TGTGCCATCAGGGGGGCACTAGCGGGAGTATCAGATACGCAGTATTTT. The chain joins TRBV10-3 to TRBJ2-3; 11 nucleotides line up with TRBD2. Germline assignment: CDR1 ENHRY and CDR2 SYGVKD. Losses at the gene ends were 6 bases for V and 4 bases for J; bases not matched to a gene: 9. This CDR3 contains 16 residues.

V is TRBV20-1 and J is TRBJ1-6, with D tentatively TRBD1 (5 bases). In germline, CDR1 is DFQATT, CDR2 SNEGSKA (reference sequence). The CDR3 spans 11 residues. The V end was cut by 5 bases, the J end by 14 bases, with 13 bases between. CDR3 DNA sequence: TGCAGTGCTCCAATAATGGGGGCCCTCCACTTT. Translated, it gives CSAPIMGALHF.

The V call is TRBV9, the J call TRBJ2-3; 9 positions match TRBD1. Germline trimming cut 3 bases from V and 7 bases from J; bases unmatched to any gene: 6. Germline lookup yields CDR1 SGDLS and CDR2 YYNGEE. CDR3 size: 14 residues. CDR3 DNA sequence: TGTGCCAGCAGCGAACAGGGGGCGGGGAATACGCAGTATTTT. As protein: CASSEQGAGNTQYF.

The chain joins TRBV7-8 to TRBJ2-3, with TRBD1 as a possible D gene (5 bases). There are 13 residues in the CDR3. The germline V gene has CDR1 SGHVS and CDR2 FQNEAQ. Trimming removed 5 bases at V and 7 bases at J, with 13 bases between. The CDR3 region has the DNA TGTGCCAGCAGCAGGGGTATCTCAAATACGCAGTATTTT. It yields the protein CASSRGISNTQYF.

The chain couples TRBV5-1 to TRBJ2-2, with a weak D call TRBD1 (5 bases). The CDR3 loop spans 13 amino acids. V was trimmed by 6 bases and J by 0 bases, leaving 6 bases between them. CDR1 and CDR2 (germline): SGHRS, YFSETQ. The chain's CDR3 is CASKQANTGELFF. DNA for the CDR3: TGCGCCAGCAAACAGGCGAACACCGGGGAGCTGTTTTTT.

The CDR3 spells CASSAPGVGQPQHF. CDR3 DNA: TGTGCCAGCAGCGCCCCGGGGGTGGGACAGCCCCAGCATTTT. V and J are TRBV28 and TRBJ1-5; TRBD1 is a possible D gene (5 bases). The CDR3 length is 14 residues. V lost 6 bases and J 7 bases, leaving 16 bases between the germline ends. The V gene's germline CDR1 is MDHEN and CDR2 SYDVKM.

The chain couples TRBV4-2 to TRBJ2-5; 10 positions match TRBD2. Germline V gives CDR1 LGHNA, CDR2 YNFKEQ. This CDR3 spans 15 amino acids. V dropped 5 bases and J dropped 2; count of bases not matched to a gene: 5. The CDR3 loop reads CASSRERGGQETQYF. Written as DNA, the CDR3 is TGTGCCAGCAGCAGAGAGCGGGGGGGTCAAGAGACCCAGTACTTC.

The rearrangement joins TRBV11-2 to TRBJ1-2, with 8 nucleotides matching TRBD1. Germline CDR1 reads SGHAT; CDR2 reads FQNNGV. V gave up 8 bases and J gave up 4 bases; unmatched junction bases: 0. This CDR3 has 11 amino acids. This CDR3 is CASGQGYGYTF. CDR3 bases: TGTGCCAGCGGACAGGGCTATGGCTACACCTTC.

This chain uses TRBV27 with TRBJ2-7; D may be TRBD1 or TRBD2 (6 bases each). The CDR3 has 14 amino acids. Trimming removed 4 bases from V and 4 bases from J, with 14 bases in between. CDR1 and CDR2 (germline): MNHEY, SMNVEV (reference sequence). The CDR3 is CASSSRRGPYEQYF. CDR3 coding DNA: TGTGCCAGCAGTTCCCGTCGGGGGCCATACGAGCAGTACTTC.

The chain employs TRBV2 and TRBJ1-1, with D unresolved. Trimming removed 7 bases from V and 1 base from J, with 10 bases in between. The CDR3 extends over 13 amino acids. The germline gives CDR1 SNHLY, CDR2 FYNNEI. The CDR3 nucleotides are TGTGCCAGCACTCTGACACCGAACACTGAAGCTTTCTTT. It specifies CASTLTPNTEAFF. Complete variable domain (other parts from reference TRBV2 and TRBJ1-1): EPEVTQTPSHQVTQMGQEVILRCVPISNHLYFYWYRQILGQKVEFLVSFYNNEISEKSEIFDDQFSVERPDGSNFTLKIRSTKLEDSAMYFCASTLTPNTEAFFGQGTRLTVV.

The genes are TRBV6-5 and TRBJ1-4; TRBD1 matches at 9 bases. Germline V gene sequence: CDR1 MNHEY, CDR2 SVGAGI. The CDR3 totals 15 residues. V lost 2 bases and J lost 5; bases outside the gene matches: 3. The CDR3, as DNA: TGTGCCAGCAGTTACCAACAGGGGGCAAATGAAAAACTGTTTTTT. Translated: CASSYQQGANEKLFF.

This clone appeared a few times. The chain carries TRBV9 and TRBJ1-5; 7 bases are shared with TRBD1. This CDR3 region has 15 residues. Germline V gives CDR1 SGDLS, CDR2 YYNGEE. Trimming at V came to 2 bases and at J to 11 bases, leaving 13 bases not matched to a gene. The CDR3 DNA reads TGTGCCAGCAGCGTGGAACAGGCCTCCGGACAGGCCCAGCATTTT. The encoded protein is CASSVEQASGQAQHF.

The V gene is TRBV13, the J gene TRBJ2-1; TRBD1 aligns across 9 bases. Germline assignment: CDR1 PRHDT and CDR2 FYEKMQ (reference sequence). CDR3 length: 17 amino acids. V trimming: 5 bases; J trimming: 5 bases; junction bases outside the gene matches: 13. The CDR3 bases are TGTGCCAGCAGCCCCTACAGGGGGCTTATGCCAGACAATGAGCAGTTCTTC. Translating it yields CASSPYRGLMPDNEQFF.

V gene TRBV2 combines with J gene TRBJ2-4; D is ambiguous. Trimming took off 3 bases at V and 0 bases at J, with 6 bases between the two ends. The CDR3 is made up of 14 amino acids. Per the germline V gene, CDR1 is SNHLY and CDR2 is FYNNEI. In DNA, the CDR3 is TGTGCCAGCAGTGATCCCCCAGCCAAAAACATTCAGTACTTC. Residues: CASSDPPAKNIQYF.

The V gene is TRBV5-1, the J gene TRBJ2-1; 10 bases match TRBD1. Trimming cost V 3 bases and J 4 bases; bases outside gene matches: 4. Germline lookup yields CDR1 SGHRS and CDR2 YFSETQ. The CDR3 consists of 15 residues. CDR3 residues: CASSSGQGFYNEQFF. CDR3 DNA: TGCGCCAGCAGCTCGGGACAGGGGTTTTACAATGAGCAGTTCTTC.

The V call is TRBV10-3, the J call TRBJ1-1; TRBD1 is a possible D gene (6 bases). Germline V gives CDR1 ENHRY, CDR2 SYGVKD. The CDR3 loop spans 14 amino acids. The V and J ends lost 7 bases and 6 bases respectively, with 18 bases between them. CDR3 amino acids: CAIKRVGGDAEAFF. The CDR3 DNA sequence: TGTGCCATCAAACGTGTTGGGGGCGACGCTGAAGCTTTCTTT.

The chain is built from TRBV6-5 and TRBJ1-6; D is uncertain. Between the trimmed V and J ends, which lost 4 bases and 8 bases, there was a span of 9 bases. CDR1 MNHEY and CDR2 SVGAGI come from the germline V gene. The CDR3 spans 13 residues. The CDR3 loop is CASSSTKHSPLHF. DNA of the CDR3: TGTGCCAGCAGTTCCACGAAACATTCACCCCTCCACTTT.

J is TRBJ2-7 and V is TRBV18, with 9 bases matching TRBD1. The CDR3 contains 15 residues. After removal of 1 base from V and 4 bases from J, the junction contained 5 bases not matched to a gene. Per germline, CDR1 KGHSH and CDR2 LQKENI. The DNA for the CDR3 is TGTGCCAGCTCACCACAGACAGGGGGTTGGTACGAGCAGTACTTC. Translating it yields CASSPQTGGWYEQYF.

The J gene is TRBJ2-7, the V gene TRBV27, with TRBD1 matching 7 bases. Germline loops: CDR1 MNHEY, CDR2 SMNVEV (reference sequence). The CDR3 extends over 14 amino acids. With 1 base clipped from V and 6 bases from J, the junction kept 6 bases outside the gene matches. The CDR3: CASSLYRGWGEQYF. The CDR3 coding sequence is TGTGCCAGCAGTTTATACAGGGGTTGGGGCGAGCAGTACTTC.

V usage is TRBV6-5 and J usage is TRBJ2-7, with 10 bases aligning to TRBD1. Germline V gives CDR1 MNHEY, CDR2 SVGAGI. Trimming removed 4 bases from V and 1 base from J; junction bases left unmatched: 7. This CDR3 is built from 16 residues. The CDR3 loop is CASSFKGQGPSYEQYF. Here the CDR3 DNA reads TGTGCCAGCAGTTTTAAGGGACAGGGGCCGTCCTACGAGCAGTACTTC.

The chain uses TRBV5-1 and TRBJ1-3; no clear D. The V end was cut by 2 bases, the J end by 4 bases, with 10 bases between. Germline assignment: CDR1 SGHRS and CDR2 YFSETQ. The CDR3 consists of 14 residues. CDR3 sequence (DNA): TGCGCCAGCAGCTTTGGGTCCGAGGGAAACACCATATATTTT. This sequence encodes CASSFGSEGNTIYF.

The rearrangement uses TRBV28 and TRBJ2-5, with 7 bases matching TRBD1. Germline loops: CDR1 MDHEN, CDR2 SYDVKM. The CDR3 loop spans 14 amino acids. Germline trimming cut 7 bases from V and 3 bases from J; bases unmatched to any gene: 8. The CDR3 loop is CASKAGGFEETQYF. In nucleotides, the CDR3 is TGTGCCAGCAAGGCAGGGGGATTTGAAGAGACCCAGTACTTC.

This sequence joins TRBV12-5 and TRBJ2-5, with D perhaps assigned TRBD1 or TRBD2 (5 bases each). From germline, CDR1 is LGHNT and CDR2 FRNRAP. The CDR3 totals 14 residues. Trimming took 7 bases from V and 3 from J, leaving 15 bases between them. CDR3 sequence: CASALRGAEETQYF. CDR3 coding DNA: TGTGCTAGTGCCTTGAGAGGGGCCGAAGAGACCCAGTACTTC. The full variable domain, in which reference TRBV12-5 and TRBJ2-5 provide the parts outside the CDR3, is DARVTQTPRHKVTEMGQEVTMRCQPILGHNTVFWYRQTMMQGLELLAYFRNRAPLDDSGMPKDRFSAEMPDATLATLKIQPSEPRDSAVYFCASALRGAEETQYFGPGTRLLVL.

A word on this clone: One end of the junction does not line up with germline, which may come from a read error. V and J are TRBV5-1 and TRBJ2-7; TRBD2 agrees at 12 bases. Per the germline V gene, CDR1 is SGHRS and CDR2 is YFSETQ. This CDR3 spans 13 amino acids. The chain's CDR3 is CASSLAGLAGPDF. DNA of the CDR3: TGCGCCAGCAGCTTGGCCGGACTAGCGGGGCCCGACTTC. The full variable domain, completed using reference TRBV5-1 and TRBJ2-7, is KAGVTQTPRYLIKTRGQQVTLSCSPISGHRSVSWYQQTPGQGLQFLFEYFSETQRNKGNFPGRFSGRQFSNSRSEMNVSTLELGDSALYLCASSLAGLAGPDFGPGTRLTVT.